The 28 T cell receptor beta chains reported below all come from one sample, sequenced in a study of chemoradiotherapy in HPV16-positive cancers. Data came from immunoSEQ multiplex PCR; TCRdb stores just in-frame clones and leaves some out. Here the sample spans about 6,900 clones, over 75% being singletons. Sample collection occurred from a patient who underwent chemoradiotherapy. These receptors came from a human donor with HPV-associated anogenital cancer.

This clone came up a few times. The V and J genes are TRBV19 and TRBJ1-5, with 7 bases aligning to TRBD1. The CDR3 is 14 residues long. The germline gives CDR1 LNHDA, CDR2 SQIVND (reference sequence). V shed 4 bases, J shed 6 bases, and the junction held 6 bases outside the gene matches. CDR3 in amino acids: CASSTGQQTQPQHF. CDR3 DNA: TGTGCCAGTAGTACGGGACAGCAAACTCAGCCCCAGCATTTT.

This clone turned up a few times. This chain links TRBV7-9 with TRBJ2-5, with D unclear. CDR1 SEHNR and CDR2 FQNEAQ come from the germline V gene (reference sequence). Trimming pared 5 bases from V and 5 bases from J, leaving 12 bases between. The CDR3 totals 13 residues. CDR3 protein: CASSRAGEETQYF. CDR3 sequence (DNA): TGTGCCAGCAGCCGCGCCGGTGAGGAGACCCAGTACTTC. The full variable domain, rest sourced from reference TRBV7-9 and TRBJ2-5, is DTGVSQNPRHKITKRGQNVTFRCDPISEHNRLYWYRQTLGQGPEFLTYFQNEAQLEKSRLLSDRFSAERPKGSFSTLEIQRTEQGDSAMYLCASSRAGEETQYFGPGTRLLVL.

This chain connects TRBV7-9 to TRBJ1-5, with 8 nucleotides matching TRBD1. The J segment lost 7 bases and the V segment lost 5 bases, leaving 7 bases of the junction unmatched. This CDR3 region has 14 residues. The germline gives CDR1 SEHNR, CDR2 FQNEAQ (reference sequence). Here the CDR3 DNA reads TGTGCCAGCAGCCCGGACAGGGCTGAACAGCCCCAGCATTTT. Encoded protein: CASSPDRAEQPQHF.

The rearrangement links TRBV7-8 to TRBJ1-5; D is unresolved. Germline loops: CDR1 SGHVS, CDR2 FQNEAQ. The CDR3 totals 16 residues. V was cut by 1 base and J by 3 bases, with 13 bases left in between. The CDR3 loop is CASSLELQALNQPQHF. CDR3 bases: TGTGCCAGCAGCTTAGAATTGCAGGCACTCAATCAGCCCCAGCATTTT. Full variable domain (remainder filled in from reference TRBV7-8 and TRBJ1-5): GAGVSQSPRYKVAKRGQDVALRCDPISGHVSLFWYQQALGQGPEFLTYFQNEAQLDKSGLPSDRFFAERPEGSVSTLKIQRTQQEDSAVYLCASSLELQALNQPQHFGDGTRLSIL.

V is TRBV19 and J is TRBJ2-5, with 7 bases that match TRBD2. There are 14 residues in the CDR3. V dropped 6 bases and J dropped 7; count of bases not matched to a gene: 11. The germline gives CDR1 LNHDA, CDR2 SQIVND (reference sequence). CDR3 coding DNA: TGTGCCAGTAGAGCGGGGTTGACGGTGGGGACCCAGTACTTC. Translation: CASRAGLTVGTQYF.

Written as DNA, the CDR3 is TGTGCCAGCAGTGAAAGGCGGAGGGACGATTCACCCCTCCACTTT. This codes for CASSERRRDDSPLHF. V gene TRBV6-1 combines with J gene TRBJ1-6, with D perhaps matching TRBD1 (5 bases). Trimming took 2 bases from V and 8 from J, leaving 13 bases between them. The CDR3 contains 15 residues. CDR1 is MNHNS and CDR2 is SASEGT in the germline V gene.

This clone was seen more than once but under ten times. The V call is TRBV5-6, the J call TRBJ2-7; no clear D. Germline values: CDR1 SGHDT, CDR2 YYEEEE. Trimming took 2 bases from V and 2 from J, leaving 17 bases between them. There are 16 residues in the CDR3. The CDR3 spells CASSLRGSRAPYEQYF. CDR3 bases: TGTGCCAGCAGCTTACGCGGTAGCCGGGCCCCCTACGAGCAGTACTTC.

The chain links TRBV4-2 to TRBJ1-1; no clear D. The V gene's germline CDR1 is LGHNA and CDR2 YNFKEQ. The CDR3 extends over 15 amino acids. V gave up 0 bases and J gave up 4 bases, with 12 bases separating them. The CDR3 bases are TGTGCCAGCAGCCAAGATTGGTCCGGTAGCACTGAAGCTTTCTTT. It yields the protein CASSQDWSGSTEAFF.

Here the CDR3 reads CASSPRGPGTEAFF. Written as DNA, the CDR3 is TGTGCCAGCAGCCCAAGGGGGCCTGGCACTGAAGCTTTCTTT. The rearrangement uses TRBV6-5 and TRBJ1-1, with 7 bases matching TRBD1. CDR3 length: 14 amino acids. CDR1 and CDR2 (germline): MNHEY, SVGAGI. J gave up 4 bases and V 6 bases, and 8 bases lay outside the gene matches.

The chain has TRBV9 and TRBJ2-7, with D possibly TRBD2 on 5 matching bases. V lost 0 bases and J 4 bases, leaving 11 bases between the germline ends. This CDR3 contains 14 residues. Germline V lookup: CDR1 SGDLS, CDR2 YYNGEE. CDR3 sequence (DNA): TGTGCCAGCAGCGTAGGGAGTACTAGTTACGAGCAGTACTTC. Its translation: CASSVGSTSYEQYF.

This clone was counted only a few times. The chain has TRBV5-5 and TRBJ1-1; no reliable D call. Germline V lookup: CDR1 SGHKS, CDR2 YYEKEE (reference sequence). The length of the CDR3 is 13 residues. Trimming removed 1 base from V and 1 base from J, with 5 bases in between. The chain's CDR3 is CASSLIENTEAFF. CDR3 nucleotide sequence: TGTGCCAGCAGCTTGATCGAGAACACTGAAGCTTTCTTT.

The chain carries TRBV4-3 and TRBJ2-1; 7 nucleotides match TRBD2. Losses at the gene ends were 1 base for V and 7 bases for J; bases not matched to a gene: 10. This CDR3 has 16 amino acids. Germline-derived CDR1 and CDR2 are LGHNA and YSLEER. In DNA form, the CDR3 reads TGCGCCAGCAGCCAAGTTTCTAGCGGCCTAGGGAATGAGCAGTTCTTC. Translated, it gives CASSQVSSGLGNEQFF.

The chain links TRBV10-1 to TRBJ2-2, with D uncertain. The ends were cut back, 6 bases at V and 1 base at J, with 9 bases in the middle. Germline assignment: CDR1 WNHNN and CDR2 SYGVQD (reference sequence). This CDR3 is built from 14 residues. CDR3 residues: CASSLTGNTGELFF. CDR3 coding DNA: TGCGCCAGCAGCCTGACTGGGAACACCGGGGAGCTGTTTTTT.

The chain uses TRBV5-1 and TRBJ1-2; the D is unclear. Germline V CDR1 and CDR2: SGHRS, YFSETQ. Trimming pared 2 bases from V and 8 bases from J, leaving 16 bases between. The CDR3 length is 14 residues. The CDR3 nucleotides are TGCGCCAGCAGCTTTGGCCCGGCGGGGAGAGGCTACACCTTC. This sequence encodes CASSFGPAGRGYTF.

This chain links TRBV10-3 with TRBJ2-7, with 9 bases identical to TRBD2. Unmatched junction bases numbered 11, after V lost 6 bases and J lost 5 bases. The CDR3 is 15 residues long. Germline V lookup: CDR1 ENHRY, CDR2 SYGVKD. The CDR3 loop is CAIRDAGTSFDEQYF. CDR3 DNA sequence: TGTGCCATCAGGGACGCCGGGACTAGCTTCGACGAGCAGTACTTC.

The chain couples TRBV7-2 to TRBJ2-3; 11 bases are shared with TRBD2. Germline loops: CDR1 SGHTA, CDR2 FQGNSA. The V and J ends lost 6 bases and 5 bases, in that order; junction bases with no gene match: 10. This CDR3 has 16 residues. For the CDR3, the DNA is TGTGCCAGCAGACAGAAACTAGCGGGAGCGGTAGATACGCAGTATTTT. Protein product: CASRQKLAGAVDTQYF.

J is TRBJ2-7 and V is TRBV5-4; the match to TRBD2 covers 9 bases. Germline V lookup: CDR1 SGHNT, CDR2 YYREEE (reference sequence). The CDR3 loop spans 17 amino acids. V shed 4 bases and J 4 bases; nucleotides not matched to a gene: 15. The CDR3 sequence: CASSISFSLAGSYEQYF. The CDR3 DNA sequence: TGTGCCAGCAGCATTTCCTTCTCACTAGCGGGTTCTTACGAGCAGTACTTC. The entire variable domain, with the rest obtained from reference TRBV5-4 and TRBJ2-7, is as follows: ETGVTQSPTHLIKTRGQQVTLRCSSQSGHNTVSWYQQALGQGPQFIFQYYREEENGRGNFPPRFSGLQFPNYSSELNVNALELDDSALYLCASSISFSLAGSYEQYFGPGTRLTVT.

The chain links TRBV19 to TRBJ2-1; a possible D gene is TRBD2 (6 bases). Trimming stripped 10 bases from V and 0 bases from J, with 16 bases between. Germline V lookup: CDR1 LNHDA, CDR2 SQIVND (reference sequence). The CDR3 covers 15 residues. This chain's CDR3 is CATLRDGSSYNEQFF. The CDR3 DNA reads TGTGCCACATTAAGGGACGGGAGCTCCTACAATGAGCAGTTCTTC.

This clone has a single count. The genes are TRBV7-8 and TRBJ2-7, with TRBD1 as a possible D gene (6 bases). CDR3 size: 14 residues. Germline CDR1 reads SGHVS; CDR2 reads FQNEAQ. V was cut by 7 bases and J by 0 bases, with 13 bases left in between. The CDR3 is CASKKTQGSYEQYF. Written as DNA, the CDR3 is TGTGCCAGCAAAAAAACACAGGGCTCCTACGAGCAGTACTTC.

V gene TRBV19 combines with J gene TRBJ1-6, with D tentatively TRBD1 (5 bases). The V gene's germline CDR1 is LNHDA and CDR2 SQIVND (reference sequence). V was clipped by 6 bases and J by 5 bases, with 14 bases between them. The CDR3 is 15 residues long. The CDR3 loop reads CASRGTGRNNSPLHF. CDR3 nucleotide sequence: TGTGCCAGTAGGGGGACGGGGAGAAATAATTCACCCCTCCACTTT.

The rearrangement joins TRBV30 to TRBJ1-1; TRBD1 is a possible D gene (5 bases). Germline CDR1 is GTSNPN and CDR2 is SVGIG (reference sequence). The CDR3 covers 13 residues. Trimming took 5 bases from V and 0 from J, leaving 10 bases between them. Written as DNA, the CDR3 is TGTGCCTGGGTGGAGGGGATGAACACTGAAGCTTTCTTT. Its protein is CAWVEGMNTEAFF.

The V gene is TRBV9, the J gene TRBJ1-4; D gene uncertain. CDR1 is SGDLS and CDR2 is YYNGEE in the germline V gene. This CDR3 spans 15 amino acids. Trimming pared 0 bases from V and 0 bases from J, leaving 6 bases between. The CDR3 sequence: CASSVGLTTNEKLFF. The CDR3 DNA sequence: TGTGCCAGCAGCGTAGGACTGACAACTAATGAAAAACTGTTTTTT.

This rearrangement joins TRBV19 to TRBJ1-1; D is uncertain. Trimming pared 9 bases from V and 5 bases from J, leaving 10 bases between. Per the germline V gene, CDR1 is LNHDA and CDR2 is SQIVND (reference sequence). The CDR3 totals 11 residues. CDR3 in DNA: TGTGCCAGCCTCAGATGGACTGAAGCTTTCTTT. This sequence encodes CASLRWTEAFF.

The V gene is TRBV28, the J gene TRBJ1-5, with 8 bases lining up with TRBD1. V gave up 8 bases and J gave up 3 bases; unmatched junction bases: 6. This CDR3 region has 14 residues. Per the germline V gene, CDR1 is MDHEN and CDR2 is SYDVKM. CDR3 protein: CASRQGANNQPQHF. CDR3 nucleotide sequence: TGTGCCAGCCGTCAGGGGGCGAACAATCAGCCCCAGCATTTT.

The V and J genes are TRBV9 and TRBJ2-1, with 9 bases lining up with TRBD2. Losses at the gene ends were 4 bases for V and 6 bases for J; bases not matched to a gene: 11. CDR1 is SGDLS, CDR2 YYNGEE, per germline. The CDR3 covers 16 residues. The CDR3 protein is CASSKAPSGVGNEQFF. The DNA for the CDR3 is TGTGCCAGCAGCAAGGCACCTAGCGGGGTGGGCAATGAGCAGTTCTTC.

This chain links TRBV5-1 with TRBJ1-4; perhaps TRBD1 as D (5 bases). The CDR3 has 16 amino acids. The germline V gene encodes CDR1 SGHRS and CDR2 YFSETQ. The V end lost 4 bases, the J end lost 7 bases, and 20 bases lay between the germline ends. The CDR3 reads CASSGRGTGKPEKLFF. Here the CDR3 DNA reads TGCGCCAGCAGCGGTCGAGGGACCGGGAAGCCTGAAAAACTGTTTTTT.

V gene TRBV12-5 combines with J gene TRBJ2-7, with 10 bases fitting TRBD1. The length of the CDR3 is 13 residues. Germline lookup yields CDR1 LGHNT and CDR2 FRNRAP. V dropped 5 bases and J dropped 4; count of bases not matched to a gene: 2. The CDR3 DNA follows: TGTGCTAGTGGTCAGGGACAGGGGTACGAGCAGTACTTC. Encoded protein: CASGQGQGYEQYF.

The chain couples TRBV5-4 to TRBJ1-5, with a tentative D call TRBD1 (5 bases). The CDR3 runs 18 residues. Germline CDR1 and CDR2: SGHNT and YYREEE (reference sequence). Trimming removed 1 base at V and 1 base at J, with 18 bases between. The CDR3 reads CASSLWPVRGLSNQPQHF. DNA of the CDR3: TGTGCCAGCAGCTTGTGGCCCGTGAGGGGACTAAGCAATCAGCCCCAGCATTTT. The whole variable domain, remainder taken from reference TRBV5-4 and TRBJ1-5, is ETGVTQSPTHLIKTRGQQVTLRCSSQSGHNTVSWYQQALGQGPQFIFQYYREEENGRGNFPPRFSGLQFPNYSSELNVNALELDDSALYLCASSLWPVRGLSNQPQHFGDGTRLSIL.